This TCR beta chain comes out of a study of T-cell reconstitution after alpha-beta-depleted transplantation in children (dated by TCRdb to about 2016). As for the study more broadly: The study quantitatively tracked T-cell immune reconstitution after TCRalphabeta/CD19-depleted allogeneic hematopoietic cell transplantation in children using TCR repertoire profiling.

The CDR3 runs 14 residues from the cysteine to the phenylalanine. Here the CDR3 DNA is all that survives: 42 bases in frame from base 1. The CDR1 and CDR2 encoded by the germline V gene (reference sequence) are DFQATT and SNEGSKA. V is reduced by 6 bases and J by 4 bases, leaving a spacing of 18 bases between them. The library was made by PCR. Sequenced using an Illumina HiSeq 2500. Molecular barcoding was employed in the preparation of TCR libraries, with unique molecular identifiers being used to normalize TCRbeta repertoire quantification. TCRdb cleaned the public reads at Q25 with fastp, built clones with MiXCR and kept in-frame beta chains. Rows are combined by CDR3 protein, so each entry shows the most common genes and DNA. The sample table contains 200,000 to 250,000 distinct CDR3 sequences; only one count was recorded for over 9.5% of them. The ten largest clones capture about 5.4% of the sample.

Concerning this clonotype itself: Its antigen is currently not known. No clone much larger than this one lies a single base away; base qualities are absent.

This receptor was taken from a human donor who donated a stem cell graft to a child with SCID. This receptor chain uses TRBV20-1 and TRBJ1-1; a weak D assignment points to TRBD1 (5 bases agree). The sample here was PBMCs from the stem cell graft donor, taken from the stem cell graft. CDR3 loop: CSATNTGGGTEAFF. The DNA reads as follows: TGCAGTGCAACCAACACCGGGGGTGGCACTGAAGCTTTCTTT.